This TCR beta chain was retrieved from a study of T cells in Graves' hyperthyroidism and ophthalmopathy. This clonotype was seen many times. The antigen is not known. Germline assignment: CDR1 DFQATT and CDR2 SNEGSKA (reference sequence). V trimming: 1 base; J trimming: 0 bases; junction bases outside the gene matches: 6. This CDR3 region has 16 residues. There were TCR beta CDR3 regions amplified from RNA transcripts. The HTBI primer set drove a first-round RT-PCR of the TCR CDR3. Each CDR3 protein gets one entry after TCRdb re-called the multiplex PCR reads with MiXCR. The table records 400,000 to 600,000 distinct CDR3 sequences, 20% of them present only once. Study-wide points: Blood also held most thyroid clonotypes expanded beyond 0.001. Using 13 V-J features, a model discriminated ophthalmopathy from stable hyperthyroidism. The model identified upcoming ophthalmopathy a median approximately six months ahead of onset.

The sequence came from a man aged 18 to 30 with Graves' hyperthyroidism. Sequencing was performed on blood. The chain links TRBV20-1 to TRBJ1-3; 7 bases agree with TRBD1. CDR3 sequence (DNA): TGCAGTGCTAGAGTCCCGGACAGGTTCTCTGGAAACACCATATATTTT. It translates to CSARVPDRFSGNTIYF.